This record concerns one T cell receptor (beta chain) sequence. Germline assignment: CDR1 SEHNR and CDR2 FQNEAQ (reference sequence). The ends were cut back, 2 bases at V and 5 bases at J, with 18 bases in the middle. The CDR3 has 16 amino acids. The data derive from a study of patients and donors after allogeneic stem cell transplantation. TCRdb reprocessed the RT-PCR reads via MiXCR and lists one record per CDR3 protein. The table includes fewer than 250,000 distinct CDR3 sequences, 13% to 15% detected once. The TCR was taken from a human donor who was either an allogeneic HSCT recipient or a stem cell or donor lymphocyte infusion donor (not recorded which). It is not recorded whose cells these are; they may come from a transplant donor. Specimen: blood, either unsorted or a sorted T cell fraction (not recorded which). This sequence joins TRBV7-9 and TRBJ2-5, with D possibly matching TRBD2 (6 bases). CDR3 coding DNA: TGTGCCAGCAGCTTATTGGTTCTAGCGCCCTCCGAGACCCAGTACTTC. Amino acids: CASSLLVLAPSETQYF.